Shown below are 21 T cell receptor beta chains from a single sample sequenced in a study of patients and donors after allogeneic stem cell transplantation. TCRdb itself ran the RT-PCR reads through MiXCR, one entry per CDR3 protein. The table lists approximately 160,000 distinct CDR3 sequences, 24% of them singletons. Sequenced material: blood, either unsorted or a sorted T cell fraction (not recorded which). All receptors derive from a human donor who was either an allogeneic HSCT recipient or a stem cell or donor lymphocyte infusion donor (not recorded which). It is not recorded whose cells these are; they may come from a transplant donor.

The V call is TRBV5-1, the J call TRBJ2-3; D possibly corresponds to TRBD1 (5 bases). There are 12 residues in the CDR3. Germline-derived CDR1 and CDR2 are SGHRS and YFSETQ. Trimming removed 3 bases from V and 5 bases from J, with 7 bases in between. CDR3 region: CASSSGQDTQYF. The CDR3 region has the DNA TGCGCCAGCAGCTCTGGACAAGATACGCAGTATTTT. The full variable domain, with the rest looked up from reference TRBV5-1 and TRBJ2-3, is KAGVTQTPRYLIKTRGQQVTLSCSPISGHRSVSWYQQTPGQGLQFLFEYFSETQRNKGNFPGRFSGRQFSNSRSEMNVSTLELGDSALYLCASSSGQDTQYFGPGTRLTVL.

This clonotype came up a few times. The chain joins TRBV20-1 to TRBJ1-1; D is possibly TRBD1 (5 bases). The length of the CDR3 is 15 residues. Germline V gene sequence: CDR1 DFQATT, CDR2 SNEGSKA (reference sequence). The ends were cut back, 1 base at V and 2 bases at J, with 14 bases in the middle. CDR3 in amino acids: CSARVSTGHNTEAFF. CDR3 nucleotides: TGCAGTGCTAGAGTCTCAACAGGACACAACACTGAAGCTTTCTTT.

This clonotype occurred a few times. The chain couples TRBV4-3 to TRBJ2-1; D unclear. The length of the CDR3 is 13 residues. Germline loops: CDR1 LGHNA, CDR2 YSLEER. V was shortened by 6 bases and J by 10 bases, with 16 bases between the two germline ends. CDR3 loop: CASRRSEQEEQFF. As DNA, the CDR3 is TGCGCCAGCAGACGAAGCGAGCAAGAGGAGCAGTTCTTC.

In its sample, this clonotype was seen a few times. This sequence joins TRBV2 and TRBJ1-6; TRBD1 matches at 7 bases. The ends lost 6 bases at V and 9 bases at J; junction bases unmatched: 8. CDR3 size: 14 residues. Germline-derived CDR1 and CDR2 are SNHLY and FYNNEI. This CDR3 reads CASRQYRGASPLHF. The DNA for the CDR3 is TGTGCCAGCAGGCAATACAGGGGTGCTTCACCCCTCCACTTT.

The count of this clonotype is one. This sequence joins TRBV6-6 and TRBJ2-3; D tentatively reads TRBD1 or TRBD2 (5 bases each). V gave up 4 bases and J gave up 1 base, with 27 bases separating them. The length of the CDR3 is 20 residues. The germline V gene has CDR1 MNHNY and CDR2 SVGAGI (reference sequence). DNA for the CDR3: TGTGCCAGCAGTTCTTCTTGGTATCGGGGCGACCCTTGGGGCACAGATACGCAGTATTTT. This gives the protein CASSSSWYRGDPWGTDTQYF.

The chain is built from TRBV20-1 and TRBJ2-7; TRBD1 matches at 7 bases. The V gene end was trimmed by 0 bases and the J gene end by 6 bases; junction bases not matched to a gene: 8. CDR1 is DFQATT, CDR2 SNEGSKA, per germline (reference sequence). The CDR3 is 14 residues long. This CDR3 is CSARDLLGTVEQYF. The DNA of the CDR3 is TGCAGTGCTAGAGACCTCCTAGGGACAGTCGAGCAGTACTTC.

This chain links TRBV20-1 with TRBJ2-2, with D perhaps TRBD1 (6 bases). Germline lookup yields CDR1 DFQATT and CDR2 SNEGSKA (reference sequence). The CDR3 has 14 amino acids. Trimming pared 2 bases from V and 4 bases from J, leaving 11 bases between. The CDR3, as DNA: TGCAGTGCTAGACGGGACACAACCACCGGGGAGCTGTTTTTT. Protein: CSARRDTTTGELFF.

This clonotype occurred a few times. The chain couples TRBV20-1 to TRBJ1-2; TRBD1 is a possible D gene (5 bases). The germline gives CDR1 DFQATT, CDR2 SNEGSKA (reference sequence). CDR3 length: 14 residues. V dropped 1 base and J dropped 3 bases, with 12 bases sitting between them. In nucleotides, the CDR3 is TGCAGTGCTAGAGCCGGCGGAGGGGACTATGGCTACACCTTC. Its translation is CSARAGGGDYGYTF.

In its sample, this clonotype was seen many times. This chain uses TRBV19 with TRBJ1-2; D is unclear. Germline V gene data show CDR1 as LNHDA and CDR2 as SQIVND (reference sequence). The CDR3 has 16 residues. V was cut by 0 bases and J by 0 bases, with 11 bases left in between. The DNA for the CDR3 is TGTGCCAGTAGTATAGAGGGCAGAAGATCTAACTATGGCTACACCTTC. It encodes CASSIEGRRSNYGYTF.

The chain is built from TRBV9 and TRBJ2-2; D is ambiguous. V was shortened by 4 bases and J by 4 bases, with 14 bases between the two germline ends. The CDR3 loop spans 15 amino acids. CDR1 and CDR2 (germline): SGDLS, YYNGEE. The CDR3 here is CASSPLLRGTGELFF. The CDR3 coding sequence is TGTGCCAGCAGCCCGCTCCTTAGAGGCACCGGGGAGCTGTTTTTT.

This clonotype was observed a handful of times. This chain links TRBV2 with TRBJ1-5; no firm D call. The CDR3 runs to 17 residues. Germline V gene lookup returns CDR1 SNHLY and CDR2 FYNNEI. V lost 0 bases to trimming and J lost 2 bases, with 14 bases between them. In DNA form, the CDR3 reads TGTGCCAGCAGTGAAGCGCAAGAGGCGGATGGCAATCAGCCCCAGCATTTT. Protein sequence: CASSEAQEADGNQPQHF.

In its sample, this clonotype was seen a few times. This CDR3 is CASSQEEWTGHFNNSPLHF. CDR3 sequence (DNA): TGCGCCAGCAGCCAAGAAGAGTGGACGGGACACTTCAATAATTCACCCCTCCACTTT. The chain carries TRBV4-3 and TRBJ1-6; D possibly corresponds to TRBD1 (6 bases). Germline-derived CDR1 and CDR2 are LGHNA and YSLEER. V was shortened by 0 bases and J by 5 bases, with 20 bases between the two germline ends. The CDR3 covers 19 residues.

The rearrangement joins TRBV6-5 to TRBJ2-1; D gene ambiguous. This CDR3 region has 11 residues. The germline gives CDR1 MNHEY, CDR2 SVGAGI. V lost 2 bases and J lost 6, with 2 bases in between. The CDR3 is CASSYRNEQFF. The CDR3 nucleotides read TGTGCCAGCAGTTACCGCAATGAGCAGTTCTTC.

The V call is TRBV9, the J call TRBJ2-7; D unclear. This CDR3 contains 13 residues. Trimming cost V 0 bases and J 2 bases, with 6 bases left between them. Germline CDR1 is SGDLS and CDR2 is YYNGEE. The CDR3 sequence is CASSVDGAYEQYF. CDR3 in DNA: TGTGCCAGCAGCGTAGATGGGGCCTACGAGCAGTACTTC.

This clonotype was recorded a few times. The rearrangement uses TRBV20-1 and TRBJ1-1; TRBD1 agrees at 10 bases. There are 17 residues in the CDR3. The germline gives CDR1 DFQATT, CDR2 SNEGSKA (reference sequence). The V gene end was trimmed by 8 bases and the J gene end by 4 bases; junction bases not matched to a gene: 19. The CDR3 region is CSTGQGHIPPLGTEAFF. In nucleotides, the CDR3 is TGCAGTACGGGACAGGGGCATATTCCGCCCTTAGGCACTGAAGCTTTCTTT.

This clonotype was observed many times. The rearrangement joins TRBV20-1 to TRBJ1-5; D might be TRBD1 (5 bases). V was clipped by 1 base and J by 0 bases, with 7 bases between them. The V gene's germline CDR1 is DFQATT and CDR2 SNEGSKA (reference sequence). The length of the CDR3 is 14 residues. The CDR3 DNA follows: TGCAGTGCTAGAGGGGGGTATAGCAATCAGCCCCAGCATTTT. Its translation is CSARGGYSNQPQHF.

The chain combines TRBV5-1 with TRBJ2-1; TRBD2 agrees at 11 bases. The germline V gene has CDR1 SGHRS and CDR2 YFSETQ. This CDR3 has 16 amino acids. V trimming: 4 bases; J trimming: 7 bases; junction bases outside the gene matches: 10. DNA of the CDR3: TGCGCCAGCAGCCCCGGACTAGCGGGCGGATGGAATGAGCAGTTCTTC. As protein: CASSPGLAGGWNEQFF. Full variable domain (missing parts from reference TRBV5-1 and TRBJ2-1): KAGVTQTPRYLIKTRGQQVTLSCSPISGHRSVSWYQQTPGQGLQFLFEYFSETQRNKGNFPGRFSGRQFSNSRSEMNVSTLELGDSALYLCASSPGLAGGWNEQFFGPGTRLTVL.

CDR3 DNA: TGTGCCAGCAGAAGAAGGACAGCGTTCTCTGGGGCCAACGTCCTGACTTTC. Its protein is CASRRRTAFSGANVLTF. The chain recombines TRBV6-5 with TRBJ2-6, with D maybe TRBD1 (6 bases). The CDR3 spans 17 residues. V was cut by 6 bases and J by 0 bases, with 15 bases left in between. Germline V gene sequence: CDR1 MNHEY, CDR2 SVGAGI.

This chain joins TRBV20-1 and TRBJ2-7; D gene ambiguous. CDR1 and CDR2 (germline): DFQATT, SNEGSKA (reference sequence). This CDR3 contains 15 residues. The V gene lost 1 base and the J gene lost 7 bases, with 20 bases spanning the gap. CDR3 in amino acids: CSARVRNPQPIEQYF. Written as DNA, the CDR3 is TGCAGTGCTAGAGTAAGGAATCCTCAGCCTATTGAGCAGTACTTC.

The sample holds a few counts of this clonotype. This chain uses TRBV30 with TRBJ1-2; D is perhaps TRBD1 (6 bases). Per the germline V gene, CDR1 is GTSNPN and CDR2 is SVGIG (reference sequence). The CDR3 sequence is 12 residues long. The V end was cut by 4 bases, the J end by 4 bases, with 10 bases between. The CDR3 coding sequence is TGTGCCTGGACCAGGGGAGTCTATGGCTACACCTTC. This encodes CAWTRGVYGYTF. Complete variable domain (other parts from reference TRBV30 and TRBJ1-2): SQTIHQWPATLVQPVGSPLSLECTVEGTSNPNLYWYRQAAGRGLQLLFYSVGIGQISSEVPQNLSASRPQDRQFILSSKKLLLSDSGFYLCAWTRGVYGYTFGSGTRLTVV.

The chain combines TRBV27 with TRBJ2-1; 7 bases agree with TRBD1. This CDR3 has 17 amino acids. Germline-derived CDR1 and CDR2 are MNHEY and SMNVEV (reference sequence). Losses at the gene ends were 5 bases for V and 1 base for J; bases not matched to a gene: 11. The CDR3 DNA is TGTGCCAGCAGTACAACCCTTTGGACAGGTTCCTACAATGAGCAGTTCTTC. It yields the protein CASSTTLWTGSYNEQFF.